This T cell receptor beta chain originates from a study of T-cell reconstitution after alpha-beta-depleted transplantation in children. Trimming at V came to 4 bases and at J to 6 bases, leaving 9 bases not matched to a gene. The germline V gene encodes CDR1 MNHNS and CDR2 SASEGT. The CDR3 is 14 amino acids. Unique molecular identifiers featured in how the TCRbeta library was prepared. Using its own MiXCR run on the PCR reads, TCRdb lists one record per CDR3 protein. The repertoire holds more than 450,000 distinct CDR3 sequences, with roughly 18% as singletons. The source is a human donor who donated a stem cell graft to a child with acute lymphoblastic leukemia. The chain couples TRBV6-1 to TRBJ2-7; 7 bases are shared with TRBD2. The sample here was PBMCs from the stem cell graft donor, taken from the stem cell graft. The CDR3 loop is CASSVQRGGLEQYF. The CDR3 DNA follows: TGTGCCAGCAGTGTCCAGCGGGGCGGACTCGAGCAGTACTTC.